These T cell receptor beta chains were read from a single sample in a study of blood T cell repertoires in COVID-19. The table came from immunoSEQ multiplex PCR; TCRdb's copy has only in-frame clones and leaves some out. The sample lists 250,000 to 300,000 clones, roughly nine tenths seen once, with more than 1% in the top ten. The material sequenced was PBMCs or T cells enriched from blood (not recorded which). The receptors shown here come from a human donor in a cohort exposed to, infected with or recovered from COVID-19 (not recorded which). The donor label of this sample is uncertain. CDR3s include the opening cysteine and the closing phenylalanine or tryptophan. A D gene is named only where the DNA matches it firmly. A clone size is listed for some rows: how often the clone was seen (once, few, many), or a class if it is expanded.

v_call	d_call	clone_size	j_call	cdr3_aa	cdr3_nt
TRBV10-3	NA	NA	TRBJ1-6	CAISEDGEATPLHF	TGTGCCATCAGTGAGGACGGGGAAGCGACACCCCTCCACTTT
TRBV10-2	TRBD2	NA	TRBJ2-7	CASSTHRTSGGASSEQYF	TGCGCCAGCTCGACCCACCGTACTAGCGGGGGGGCCTCGTCCGAGCAGTACTTC
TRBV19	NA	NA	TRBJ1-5	CASSYRTQNAQHF	TGTGCCAGTAGTTACAGGACGCAGAACGCCCAGCATTTT
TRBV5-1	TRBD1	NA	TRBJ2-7	CASSLGTGTYEQYF	TGCGCCAGCAGCTTGGGGACAGGGACCTACGAGCAGTACTTC
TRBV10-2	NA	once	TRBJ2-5	CASSESRGSGVQETQYF	TGCGCCAGCAGTGAGTCCCGGGGTAGCGGAGTCCAAGAGACCCAGTACTTC
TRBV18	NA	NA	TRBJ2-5	CASSPESRGETQYF	TGTGCCAGCTCACCAGAATCCCGGGGTGAGACCCAGTACTTC
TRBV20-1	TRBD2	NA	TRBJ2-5	CSASRGRGETQYF	TGCAGTGCTAGTCGGGGGAGGGGAGAGACCCAGTACTTC
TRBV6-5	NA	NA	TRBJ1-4	CASSANGGREKLFF	TGTGCCAGCAGCGCGAACGGGGGGAGGGAAAAACTGTTTTTT
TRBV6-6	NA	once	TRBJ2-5	CASSLIRAGQETQYF	TGTGCCAGCAGCCTAATCCGGGCGGGCCAGGAGACCCAGTACTTC
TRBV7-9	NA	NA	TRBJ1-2	CASSFGEGYGYTF	TGTGCCAGCAGCTTTGGGGAGGGATATGGCTACACCTTC
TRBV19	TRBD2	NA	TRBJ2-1	CASSTIGLADSYNEQFF	TGTGCCAGTAGTACGATTGGACTAGCCGACTCCTACAATGAGCAGTTCTTC
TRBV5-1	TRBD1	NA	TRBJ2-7	CASSGDRGVYEQYF	TGCGCCAGCAGCGGGGACAGGGGGGTCTACGAGCAGTACTTC
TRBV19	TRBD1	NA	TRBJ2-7	CASSLQGSLYEQYF	TGTGCCAGTAGTCTACAGGGGAGTCTATACGAGCAGTACTTC
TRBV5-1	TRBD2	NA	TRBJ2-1	CASSLRSGGASGEQFF	TGCGCCAGCAGCCTTAGGAGCGGGGGGGCCTCGGGTGAGCAGTTCTTC
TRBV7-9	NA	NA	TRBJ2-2	CASSLGQGGGELFF	TGTGCCAGCAGCTTAGGCCAGGGAGGCGGGGAGCTGTTTTTT
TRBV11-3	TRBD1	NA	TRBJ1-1	CASSRGDRGWNTEAFF	TGTGCCAGCAGCCGAGGGGACAGGGGATGGAACACTGAAGCTTTCTTT
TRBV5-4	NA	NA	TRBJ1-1	CASMDQGRSTEAFF	TGTGCCAGCATGGATCAGGGGCGCAGCACTGAAGCTTTCTTT
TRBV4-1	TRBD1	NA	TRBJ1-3	CASSQVPGQGSSGNTIYF	TGCGCCAGCAGCCAAGTACCAGGACAGGGCAGCTCTGGAAACACCATATATTTT
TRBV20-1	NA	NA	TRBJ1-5	CSASRGASNQPQHF	TGCAGTGCTAGTCGGGGGGCGAGCAATCAGCCCCAGCATTTT
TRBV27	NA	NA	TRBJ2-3	CASSLRVRGGTDTQYF	TGTGCCAGCAGTTTACGGGTGAGGGGAGGTACAGATACGCAGTATTTT
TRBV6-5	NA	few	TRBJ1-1	CASTPGTTNTEAFF	TGTGCCAGCACCCCTGGGACAACGAACACTGAAGCTTTCTTT
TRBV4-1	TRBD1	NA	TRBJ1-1	CASSQTGSEAFF	TGCGCCAGCAGCCAGACAGGGTCTGAAGCTTTCTTT
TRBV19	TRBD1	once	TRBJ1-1	CASSITGGENTEAFF	TGTGCCAGTAGTATAACAGGGGGCGAGAACACTGAAGCTTTCTTT
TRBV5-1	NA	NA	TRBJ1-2	CASSETQDYGYTF	TGCGCCAGCTCCGAGACCCAGGACTATGGCTACACCTTC
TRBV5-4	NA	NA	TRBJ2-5	CASRSGRQETQYF	TGTGCCAGCAGATCAGGGAGGCAAGAGACCCAGTACTTC
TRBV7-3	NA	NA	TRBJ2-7	CASSSLARQRVYEQYF	TGTGCCAGCAGCTCCTTGGCGAGACAGAGAGTTTACGAGCAGTACTTC
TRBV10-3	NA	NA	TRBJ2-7	CAISGNGGYEQYF	TGTGCCATCAGTGGAAACGGGGGCTACGAGCAGTACTTC
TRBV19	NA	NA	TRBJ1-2	CASSIGGVNYGYTF	TGTGCCAGTAGTATCGGAGGGGTTAACTATGGCTACACCTTC
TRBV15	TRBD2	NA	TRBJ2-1	CATSRVLAGNYNEQFF	TGTGCCACCAGCAGAGTACTAGCGGGGAACTACAATGAGCAGTTCTTC
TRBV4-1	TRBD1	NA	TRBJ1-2	CASRLSAGQENYGYTF	TGCGCCAGCAGACTTTCGGCGGGACAGGAGAACTATGGCTACACCTTC
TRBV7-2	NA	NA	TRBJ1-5	CASSLTGVQPQHF	TGTGCCAGCAGCTTAACCGGGGTTCAGCCCCAGCATTTT
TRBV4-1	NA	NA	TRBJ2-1	CASSQGRGSTLYNEQFF	TGCGCCAGCAGCCAAGGGAGGGGCTCTACCCTATACAATGAGCAGTTCTTC
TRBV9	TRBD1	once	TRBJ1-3	CASSSQPDRADTIYF	TGTGCCAGCAGCTCCCAACCTGACAGGGCCGACACCATATATTTT
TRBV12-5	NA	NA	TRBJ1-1	CASGLGWGMNTEAFF	TGTGCTAGTGGTTTGGGGTGGGGCATGAACACTGAAGCTTTCTTT
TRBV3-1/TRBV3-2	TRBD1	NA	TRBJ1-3	CASSRVTGGARGNTIYF	TGTGCCAGCAGCCGAGTGACAGGGGGCGCGAGGGGAAACACCATATATTTT
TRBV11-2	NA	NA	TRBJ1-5	CASLPEGCQPQHF	TGTGCCAGCCTCCCGGAGGGATGTCAGCCCCAGCATTTT
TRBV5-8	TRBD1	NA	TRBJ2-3	CASSLRTGQGYF	TGTGCCAGCAGCCTCCGGACGGGACAGGGGTATTTT
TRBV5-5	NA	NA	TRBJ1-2	CASSSIRDITNYGYTF	TGTGCCAGCAGCTCGATCCGGGACATAACTAACTATGGCTACACCTTC
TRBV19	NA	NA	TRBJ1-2	CASSTLPINLYGYTF	TGTGCCAGTAGTACCCTACCGATAAACCTCTATGGCTACACCTTC
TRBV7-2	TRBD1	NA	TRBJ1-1	CASRPLGQANTEAFF	TGTGCCAGCCGCCCCTTGGGACAGGCGAACACTGAAGCTTTCTTT
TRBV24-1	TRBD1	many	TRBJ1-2	CATSGRDRGQYGYTF	TGTGCCACCAGTGGCCGGGACAGGGGGCAATATGGCTACACCTTC
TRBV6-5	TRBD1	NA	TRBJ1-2	CASSYAGTGDGYTF	TGTGCCAGCAGTTACGCCGGGACAGGAGATGGCTACACCTTC
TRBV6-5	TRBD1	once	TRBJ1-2	CASRRTGNYGYTF	TGTGCCAGCCGGAGGACAGGGAACTATGGCTACACCTTC